This entry features one T cell receptor beta chain sequence. The CDR3 runs to 14 residues. Germline-derived CDR1 and CDR2 are LNHDA and SQIVND (reference sequence). The source of the sample is a study of blood T cells in healthy people across ages. The authors ran a second PCR of about 6 to 12 cycles using a sample-barcoded 5' primer and a J-beta primer mix. TCRdb processed the 5' RACE reads anew with MiXCR; each CDR3 protein has one entry. Here the sample spans over a million distinct CDR3 sequences, 35% to 50% being singletons. The sequence was obtained from a woman aged 60-75 years in good health. The sequenced material came from blood. The chain combines TRBV19 with TRBJ2-5, with a possible D match to TRBD2 (5 bases). With the DNA end fitting TRBJ2-7 better, the J assignment may be wrong. For the CDR3, the DNA is TGTGCCAGTAAGTCGTCGGGGATTGCCTACGAGCAGTACTTC. It is translated as CASKSSGIAYEQYF.